The next 17 T cell receptor beta chains were all read from a single sample in a study of blood T cell repertoires in COVID-19. The assay was immunoSEQ multiplex PCR, and TCRdb's table has in-frame clones only and misses some. The data contain 60,000 to 90,000 clones, around nine tenths of them seen just once; the ten biggest clones take up approximately 4.9%. The material sequenced was peripheral blood. The receptors derive from a woman older than 75 with active or convalescent COVID-19.

This chain uses TRBV24-1 with TRBJ1-1; 7 nucleotides align to TRBD1. The V segment lost 8 bases and the J segment 4 bases; nucleotides outside the gene matches: 6. This CDR3 has 13 amino acids. Germline CDR1 and CDR2: KGHDR and SFDVKD. CDR3 protein: CATNNRGSTEAFF. In DNA, the CDR3 is TGTGCCACCAACAACAGGGGTTCCACTGAAGCTTTCTTT.

The chain is built from TRBV4-3 and TRBJ2-7; TRBD1 is a possible D gene (6 bases). Germline-derived CDR1 and CDR2 are LGHNA and YSLEER. V lost 0 bases, J lost 5 bases, and 11 bases lay in between. The CDR3 spans 14 residues. The CDR3 spells CASSQEPTGNEQYF. For the CDR3, the DNA is TGCGCCAGCAGCCAAGAACCCACAGGGAACGAGCAGTACTTC.

V gene TRBV5-6 combines with J gene TRBJ1-2, with unresolved D. The length of the CDR3 is 12 residues. CDR1 and CDR2 (germline): SGHDT, YYEEEE. V lost 2 bases and J lost 5, with 7 bases in between. The CDR3 is CASSLQPYGYTF. The DNA of the CDR3 is TGTGCCAGCAGCTTACAACCATATGGCTACACCTTC. Full variable domain (rest looked up from reference TRBV5-6 and TRBJ1-2): DAGVTQSPTHLIKTRGQQVTLRCSPKSGHDTVSWYQQALGQGPQFIFQYYEEEERQRGNFPDRFSGHQFPNYSSELNVNALLLGDSALYLCASSLQPYGYTFGSGTRLTVV.

V is TRBV7-3 and J is TRBJ2-2, with 8 positions matching TRBD2. The length of the CDR3 is 16 residues. Germline V CDR1 and CDR2: SGHTA, FQGTGA. Losses at the gene ends were 5 bases for V and 1 base for J; bases not matched to a gene: 6. The CDR3 DNA reads as TGTGCCAGCAGCCCACTAGCGGCGAAGAACACCGGGGAGCTGTTTTTT. Its translation is CASSPLAAKNTGELFF.

This chain connects TRBV29-1 to TRBJ2-3; 12 bases match TRBD1. The CDR3 spans 14 residues. Germline V gene data show CDR1 as SQVTM and CDR2 as ANQGSEA. The V segment lost 4 bases and the J segment 6 bases; nucleotides outside the gene matches: 5. DNA for the CDR3: TGCAGCGTTGTTTGGGACAGGGGGCAGGATACGCAGTATTTT. Translated: CSVVWDRGQDTQYF.

The chain carries TRBV6-2 or TRBV6-3 and TRBJ2-1, with TRBD2 as a possible D gene (7 bases). Trimming stripped 6 bases from V and 0 bases from J, with 12 bases between. In germline, CDR1 is MNHEY, CDR2 SVGEGT. The CDR3 is 15 residues long. The CDR3 DNA follows: TGTGCCAGCAGCGGGCGGGGGCGCTCCTACAATGAGCAGTTCTTC. It specifies CASSGRGRSYNEQFF.

The chain joins TRBV13 to TRBJ2-7; D gene ambiguous. The V end was cut by 3 bases, the J end by 0 bases, with 9 bases between. The CDR3 loop spans 14 amino acids. Germline V CDR1 and CDR2: PRHDT, FYEKMQ (reference sequence). CDR3: CASSLGRYSYEQYF. CDR3 DNA sequence: TGTGCCAGCAGCTTGGGCAGGTACTCCTACGAGCAGTACTTC.

This chain links TRBV28 with TRBJ2-4; TRBD1 matches 9 bases. The CDR3 sequence is 14 residues long. Germline V gene lookup returns CDR1 MDHEN and CDR2 SYDVKM. Germline trimming cut 5 bases from V and 7 bases from J; bases unmatched to any gene: 6. The CDR3 sequence: CASSTGGYDNIQYF. In nucleotides, the CDR3 is TGTGCCAGCAGTACAGGGGGCTATGATAACATTCAGTACTTC.

The gene calls are TRBV19 and TRBJ2-7, with D possibly TRBD2 on 5 matching bases. Trimming removed 6 bases from V and 5 bases from J, with 8 bases in between. The CDR3 totals 11 residues. Germline V gene data show CDR1 as LNHDA and CDR2 as SQIVND (reference sequence). The CDR3 DNA reads as TGTGCCAGTAGGGTCGGGGACGAGCAGTACTTC. It is translated as CASRVGDEQYF.

The chain combines TRBV29-1 with TRBJ2-3; possible D gene TRBD1, 5 bases. The CDR3 totals 13 residues. Germline V gene sequence: CDR1 SQVTM, CDR2 ANQGSEA. The V end was cut by 4 bases, the J end by 0 bases, with 8 bases between. CDR3 loop: CSVAAGSTDTQYF. Written as DNA, the CDR3 is TGCAGCGTTGCGGCAGGGAGCACAGATACGCAGTATTTT.

The genes are TRBV2 and TRBJ2-2; 13 bases fit TRBD2. Germline V lookup: CDR1 SNHLY, CDR2 FYNNEI. CDR3 length: 15 amino acids. Losses at the gene ends were 6 bases for V and 8 bases for J; bases not matched to a gene: 6. The CDR3 here is CASRGLAGKLGELFF. The CDR3 region has the DNA TGTGCCAGCAGGGGACTAGCGGGGAAGTTAGGGGAGCTGTTTTTT. The full variable domain, with the rest looked up from reference TRBV2 and TRBJ2-2, is EPEVTQTPSHQVTQMGQEVILRCVPISNHLYFYWYRQILGQKVEFLVSFYNNEISEKSEIFDDQFSVERPDGSNFTLKIRSTKLEDSAMYFCASRGLAGKLGELFFGEGSRLTVL.

This chain uses TRBV18 with TRBJ1-4; TRBD1 matches 8 bases. V was clipped by 5 bases and J by 7 bases; unmatched bases: 3. The CDR3 is made up of 13 amino acids. CDR1 is KGHSH, CDR2 LQKENI, per germline. CDR3 in DNA: TGTGCCAGCTCAGCAGGGGGCGGTGAAAAACTGTTTTTT. It is translated as CASSAGGGEKLFF.

The gene calls are TRBV28 and TRBJ1-5; possible D gene TRBD1, 6 bases. The V gene lost 3 bases and the J gene lost 4 bases, with 13 bases spanning the gap. Looked up from germline, CDR1 is MDHEN and CDR2 is SYDVKM. The CDR3 extends over 15 amino acids. The CDR3 spells CASSFYGTKNQPQHF. CDR3 DNA sequence: TGTGCCAGCAGTTTTTACGGGACAAAGAATCAGCCCCAGCATTTT.

CDR3: CASKPTETFSGANVLTF. CDR3 coding DNA: TGTGCCAGCAAACCTACAGAGACCTTCTCTGGGGCCAACGTCCTGACTTTC. The chain uses TRBV27 and TRBJ2-6; the D is unclear. With 7 bases removed from V and 0 bases from J, the gap between germline ends came to 16 bases. Per germline, CDR1 MNHEY and CDR2 SMNVEV (reference sequence). CDR3 length: 17 residues.

The chain recombines TRBV7-9 with TRBJ2-3; TRBD1 aligns across 7 bases. V lost 3 bases, J lost 0 bases, and 3 bases stayed unmatched. Germline values: CDR1 SEHNR, CDR2 FQNEAQ (reference sequence). This CDR3 has 15 amino acids. The CDR3 region has the DNA TGTGCCAGCAGCTTTAGACAGGGCAGCACAGATACGCAGTATTTT. Translated, it gives CASSFRQGSTDTQYF.

The V gene is TRBV19, the J gene TRBJ2-7, with 7 bases matching TRBD1. The CDR3 covers 13 residues. The germline V gene has CDR1 LNHDA and CDR2 SQIVND (reference sequence). V gave up 5 bases and J gave up 3 bases; unmatched junction bases: 4. The CDR3 region is CASSWAGGYEQYF. The CDR3 DNA reads as TGTGCCAGTAGTTGGGCAGGGGGCTACGAGCAGTACTTC.

The chain carries TRBV6-5 and TRBJ1-6; no clear D gene. Germline-derived CDR1 and CDR2 are MNHEY and SVGAGI. V lost 10 bases to trimming and J lost 4 bases, with 11 bases between them. This CDR3 has 13 amino acids. CDR3 loop: CATFSTYNSPLHF. The CDR3 nucleotides are TGTGCCACCTTCTCGACATATAATTCACCCCTCCACTTT.